A single sample gave rise to the 10 T cell receptor beta chains below, sequenced in a study of blood T cell repertoires in COVID-19. Profiled with immunoSEQ multiplex PCR; TCRdb holds only in-frame clones, not every one. The sample contains some 200,000 clones, over 75% of which appear only once. What was sequenced was peripheral blood. The receptors stem from a man older than 75 with acute or convalescent COVID-19.

The chain is built from TRBV18 and TRBJ1-5, with unresolved D. CDR3 length: 13 amino acids. Germline V gene sequence: CDR1 KGHSH, CDR2 LQKENI. Trimming took off 1 base at V and 4 bases at J, with 5 bases between the two ends. In nucleotides, the CDR3 is TGTGCCAGCTCACCACTAGCTAATCAGCCCCAGCATTTT. As protein: CASSPLANQPQHF. Combining the CDR3 with reference TRBV18 and TRBJ1-5 gives the whole variable domain NAGVMQNPRHLVRRRGQEARLRCSPMKGHSHVYWYRQLPEEGLKFMVYLQKENIIDESGMPKERFSAEFPKEGPSILRIQQVVRGDSAAYFCASSPLANQPQHFGDGTRLSIL.

This chain uses TRBV7-9 with TRBJ2-1; 15 bases map to TRBD2. CDR1 is SEHNR and CDR2 is FQNEAQ in the germline V gene (reference sequence). This CDR3 region has 15 residues. Losses at the gene ends were 6 bases for V and 7 bases for J; bases not matched to a gene: 4. CDR3 in DNA: TGTGCCAGCAGGGTTGGGACTAGCGGGGGGAATGAGCAGTTCTTC. Protein: CASRVGTSGGNEQFF.

The chain carries TRBV15 and TRBJ1-1, with TRBD1 identical over 11 bases. The J segment lost 1 base and the V segment lost 3 bases, leaving 7 bases of the junction unmatched. CDR3 length equals 17 residues. Germline V lookup: CDR1 LNHNV, CDR2 YYDKDF (reference sequence). The CDR3 nucleotides are TGTGCCACCAGCAGGGAGGACAGGGGGCGAAGGAACACTGAAGCTTTCTTT. This sequence encodes CATSREDRGRRNTEAFF.

The chain combines TRBV10-3 with TRBJ1-6, with 8 bases aligning to TRBD1. Trimming took 6 bases from V and 6 from J; bases not matched to a gene: 4. The germline V gene encodes CDR1 ENHRY and CDR2 SYGVKD. The CDR3 extends over 14 amino acids. The DNA of the CDR3 is TGTGCCATCAGCCGGACAGGGTCTAATTCACCCCTCCACTTT. The encoded protein is CAISRTGSNSPLHF.

J is TRBJ2-7 and V is TRBV3-1 (or the pseudogene TRBV3-2), with D hard to call. This CDR3 has 12 amino acids. V was trimmed by 3 bases and J by 0 bases, leaving 3 bases between them. Germline values: CDR1 LGHDT, CDR2 YNNKEL (reference sequence). CDR3 region: CASSHLSYEQYF. The CDR3, as DNA: TGTGCCAGCAGCCATCTCTCCTACGAGCAGTACTTC.

The rearrangement joins TRBV11-2 to TRBJ1-1; the match to TRBD1 covers 7 bases. In germline, CDR1 is SGHAT, CDR2 FQNNGV. With 5 bases clipped from V and 1 base from J, the junction kept 10 bases outside the gene matches. The CDR3 contains 16 residues. CDR3 residues: CASSVRQGGTNTEAFF. The CDR3, as DNA: TGTGCCAGCAGCGTAAGACAGGGTGGGACGAACACTGAAGCTTTCTTT. The full variable domain, rest sourced from reference TRBV11-2 and TRBJ1-1, is EAGVAQSPRYKIIEKRQSVAFWCNPISGHATLYWYQQILGQGPKLLIQFQNNGVVDDSQLPKDRFSAERLKGVDSTLKIQPAKLEDSAVYLCASSVRQGGTNTEAFFGQGTRLTVV.

The CDR3 DNA sequence: TGTGCCAGCAGCCCGACAGGGGACTACAATCAGCCCCAGCATTTT. Protein: CASSPTGDYNQPQHF. The chain employs TRBV5-8 and TRBJ1-5; TRBD1 matches at 8 bases. The V and J ends lost 4 bases and 3 bases, in that order; junction bases with no gene match: 6. This CDR3 has 15 residues. Germline V gene data show CDR1 as SGHTS and CDR2 as YDEGEE. Using reference TRBV5-8 and TRBJ1-5 for the parts outside the CDR3, the full variable domain is EAGVTQSPTHLIKTRGQQATLRCSPISGHTSVYWYQQALGLGLQFLLWYDEGEERNRGNFPPRFSGRQFPNYSSELNVNALELEDSALYLCASSPTGDYNQPQHFGDGTRLSIL.

The CDR3 loop reads CASSMGQGLLYEQYF. CDR3 nucleotide sequence: TGTGCCAGTAGTATGGGACAGGGACTGCTCTACGAGCAGTACTTC. The chain joins TRBV19 to TRBJ2-7; the match to TRBD1 covers 9 bases. This CDR3 comprises 15 residues. Per the germline V gene, CDR1 is LNHDA and CDR2 is SQIVND (reference sequence). V lost 3 bases, J lost 3 bases, and 6 bases stayed unmatched.

The gene calls are TRBV18 and TRBJ1-2; 11 positions match TRBD1. Unmatched junction bases numbered 12, after V lost 3 bases and J lost 3 bases. This CDR3 contains 18 residues. Per germline, CDR1 KGHSH and CDR2 LQKENI. DNA for the CDR3: TGTGCCAGCTCACCGACCGGGACAGGGGGGGTTGGTGACTATGGCTACACCTTC. Protein sequence: CASSPTGTGGVGDYGYTF.

This clone was detected once. The V and J genes are TRBV3-1 (or the pseudogene TRBV3-2) and TRBJ2-3, with 9 bases that match TRBD2. V was pared by 4 bases and J by 5 bases, with 13 bases of the junction left unmatched. Germline CDR1 and CDR2: LGHDT and YNNKEL (reference sequence). This CDR3 has 17 residues. Here the CDR3 DNA reads TGTGCCAGCAGCCCCTCCATCTTAGCGGGAGTGCAAGATACGCAGTATTTT. This gives the protein CASSPSILAGVQDTQYF.